The 25 T cell receptor beta chains below all came from one sample that was sequenced in a study of blood T cells in healthy people across ages. A second 7 to 11 cycle PCR used barcoded and J-beta primers. TCRdb fed the 5' RACE reads into MiXCR, producing one record per CDR3 protein. The sample holds approximately 1,700,000 distinct CDR3 sequences; about two fifths are singletons and the top ten take approximately 22%. Sequences were obtained from blood. Source of these receptors: a human donor in good health.

A few counts support this clonotype. V gene TRBV28 combines with J gene TRBJ1-2; D is undetermined. This CDR3 contains 12 residues. Trimming pared 9 bases from V and 5 bases from J, leaving 13 bases between. From germline, CDR1 is MDHEN and CDR2 SYDVKM. DNA for the CDR3: TGTGCCAGTCTGACTGGGAGATATGGCTACACCTTC. It encodes CASLTGRYGYTF.

This clonotype was counted many times. The CDR3 loop reads CASSSGTGPQETQYF. The CDR3 DNA is TGTGCCAGCAGCTCCGGGACAGGGCCACAAGAGACCCAGTACTTC. The chain links TRBV6-2 or TRBV6-3 to TRBJ2-5, with 9 bases that match TRBD1. Germline CDR1 is MNHEY and CDR2 is SVGEGT. The length of the CDR3 is 15 residues. The V gene end was trimmed by 6 bases and the J gene end by 2 bases; junction bases not matched to a gene: 7.

V usage is TRBV15 and J usage is TRBJ1-5; D remains ambiguous. V was clipped by 0 bases and J by 1 base, with 7 bases between them. Germline CDR1 and CDR2: LNHNV and YYDKDF (reference sequence). The CDR3 is 15 residues long. As DNA, the CDR3 is TGTGCCACCAGCAGAGATGTTAGAAGCAATCAGCCCCAGCATTTT. Encoded protein: CATSRDVRSNQPQHF.

The chain links TRBV7-6 to TRBJ2-1, with D hard to call. CDR3 length: 15 residues. Deletions cut 5 bases from V and 4 bases from J, with 15 bases between. CDR1 is SGHVS, CDR2 FNYEAQ, per germline. CDR3 protein: CASSEQAERYNEQFF. CDR3 sequence (DNA): TGTGCCAGCAGCGAGCAGGCAGAGCGATACAATGAGCAGTTCTTC.

The chain links TRBV29-1 to TRBJ1-4; D not resolved. The V end lost 5 bases, the J end lost 0 bases, and 10 bases lay between the germline ends. The CDR3 sequence is 14 residues long. Per the germline V gene, CDR1 is SQVTM and CDR2 is ANQGSEA. CDR3 bases: TGCAGCGTTCTTGCGAGTGCAACTAATGAAAAACTGTTTTTT. Translating gives CSVLASATNEKLFF.

The V call is TRBV12-5, the J call TRBJ2-1; D may be TRBD1 (8 bases). Trimming took 6 bases from V and 14 from J, leaving 20 bases between them. Per the germline V gene, CDR1 is LGHNT and CDR2 is FRNRAP. CDR3 length: 13 amino acids. In nucleotides, the CDR3 is TGTGCTAGTGGACCAACAGGGGGGGAGGTAAAGTTCTTC. Protein: CASGPTGGEVKFF. The full variable domain, its missing parts supplied by reference TRBV12-5 and TRBJ2-1, is DARVTQTPRHKVTEMGQEVTMRCQPILGHNTVFWYRQTMMQGLELLAYFRNRAPLDDSGMPKDRFSAEMPDATLATLKIQPSEPRDSAVYFCASGPTGGEVKFFGPGTRLTVL.

The rearrangement joins TRBV6-2 or TRBV6-3 to TRBJ2-1; 12 bases are shared with TRBD2. The CDR3 has 15 residues. CDR1 MNHEY and CDR2 SVGEGT come from the germline V gene. The junction had 4 bases not matched to a gene; V was cut back by 4 bases and J by 6 bases. The CDR3 DNA reads as TGTGCCAGCAGTTTTTCGACTAGCGGGGGCAATGAGCAGTTCTTC. It codes for CASSFSTSGGNEQFF.

This clonotype has more than one count but fewer than ten. The chain uses TRBV5-1 and TRBJ2-1; possibly TRBD2 for D (6 bases). Trimming stripped 4 bases from V and 3 bases from J, with 20 bases between. The CDR3 has 17 residues. Germline loops: CDR1 SGHRS, CDR2 YFSETQ. In nucleotides, the CDR3 is TGCGCCAGCAGCAGCCTAGATAGGGGAGGCCTCTACAATGAGCAGTTCTTC. Residues: CASSSLDRGGLYNEQFF.

The chain recombines TRBV6-2 or TRBV6-3 with TRBJ2-1, with D possibly called TRBD1 or TRBD2 (5 bases each). This CDR3 contains 16 residues. Trimming pared 5 bases from V and 5 bases from J, leaving 19 bases between. Germline V CDR1 and CDR2: MNHEY, SVGEGT. This CDR3 reads CASSLLGTTLNNEQFF. The CDR3 nucleotides read TGTGCCAGCAGTCTCCTCGGGACCACTCTTAACAATGAGCAGTTCTTC.

This clonotype occurred a few times. This rearrangement joins TRBV29-1 to TRBJ2-1; 13 positions agree with TRBD2. Per germline, CDR1 SQVTM and CDR2 ANQGSEA. This CDR3 contains 14 residues. Trimming took 7 bases from V and 6 from J; bases not matched to a gene: 6. As DNA, the CDR3 is TGCAGCGCCTCGACTAGCGGGGGGTTCAATGAGCAGTTCTTC. It encodes CSASTSGGFNEQFF.

The chain carries TRBV20-1 and TRBJ2-7; D is perhaps TRBD2 (6 bases). The CDR3 sequence is 13 residues long. Germline V gives CDR1 DFQATT, CDR2 SNEGSKA (reference sequence). The V and J ends lost 5 bases and 2 bases respectively, with 13 bases between them. DNA of the CDR3: TGCAGTGCTCATGGGGGGTCAGCCTACGAGCAGTACTTC. It encodes CSAHGGSAYEQYF.

The chain recombines TRBV10-3 with TRBJ1-4, with 9 positions matching TRBD1. Germline loops: CDR1 ENHRY, CDR2 SYGVKD. V was pared by 3 bases and J by 7 bases, with 6 bases of the junction left unmatched. The CDR3 extends over 15 amino acids. Written as DNA, the CDR3 is TGTGCCATCAGTGACCCCGGGACAGGGCTTGAAAAACTGTTTTTT. Residues: CAISDPGTGLEKLFF.

Only a few counts were recorded for this clonotype. The rearrangement joins TRBV20-1 to TRBJ2-3; 12 bases map to TRBD1. CDR3 size: 16 residues. V lost 8 bases, J lost 1 base, and 10 bases stayed unmatched. Germline V gene data show CDR1 as DFQATT and CDR2 as SNEGSKA (reference sequence). CDR3 loop: CSIRDRGRLRTDTQYF. CDR3 bases: TGCAGTATCCGGGACAGGGGGCGGCTACGCACAGATACGCAGTATTTT.

The chain carries TRBV6-5 and TRBJ2-2, with D possibly being TRBD1 (5 bases). The V gene's germline CDR1 is MNHEY and CDR2 SVGAGI. This CDR3 spans 15 amino acids. V dropped 6 bases and J dropped 4 bases, with 15 bases sitting between them. Written as DNA, the CDR3 is TGTGCCAGCAGGGTAGGGGCTCCCTTCACCGGGGAGCTGTTTTTT. Translated, it gives CASRVGAPFTGELFF.

J is TRBJ2-4 and V is TRBV28; TRBD2 matches at 7 bases. Germline V gives CDR1 MDHEN, CDR2 SYDVKM. V was pared by 2 bases and J by 2 bases, with 6 bases of the junction left unmatched. The CDR3 spans 16 residues. DNA of the CDR3: TGTGCCAGCAGTTTACAGGCAGCGGGGACCAAAAACATTCAGTACTTC. Its protein is CASSLQAAGTKNIQYF.

The V and J genes are TRBV20-1 and TRBJ2-5; D unresolved. The J call may be in error: the DNA end matches TRBJ2-4 better. The CDR3 is 12 amino acids. CDR1 and CDR2 from the germline V gene are DFQATT and SNEGSKA (reference sequence). The DNA for the CDR3 is TGCAGTGCTAGATACATTATAAACATTCAGTACTTC. It is translated as CSARYIINIQYF.

The chain carries TRBV15 and TRBJ1-1; TRBD1 aligns across 8 bases. The CDR3 is 13 residues long. With V trimmed by 6 bases and J by 6 bases, 6 bases remained unmatched. Germline CDR1 reads LNHNV; CDR2 reads YYDKDF (reference sequence). As DNA, the CDR3 is TGTGCCACCAGGATGGACAGGGTTGCTGAAGCTTTCTTT. Translation: CATRMDRVAEAFF.

This clonotype was detected a few times. This rearrangement joins TRBV7-2 to TRBJ1-5; D not certain. Trimming stripped 1 base from V and 0 bases from J, with 10 bases between. Germline V gene data show CDR1 as SGHTA and CDR2 as FQGNSA. This CDR3 has 16 amino acids. The CDR3 sequence: CASSLVGTHSNQPQHF. The CDR3, as DNA: TGTGCCAGCAGCTTAGTGGGCACTCATAGCAATCAGCCCCAGCATTTT.

This clonotype was seen a few times. This chain joins TRBV2 and TRBJ2-5; 8 positions agree with TRBD1. J lost 6 bases, V lost 6 bases, and 3 bases had no gene match. Germline CDR1 is SNHLY and CDR2 is FYNNEI. The CDR3 runs to 12 residues. CDR3 region: CASSDRGKTQYF. As DNA, the CDR3 is TGTGCCAGCAGCGACAGGGGAAAGACCCAGTACTTC.

V is TRBV24-1 and J is TRBJ1-2; possible D gene TRBD1, 5 bases. In germline, CDR1 is KGHDR, CDR2 SFDVKD. The V gene lost 3 bases and the J gene lost 6 bases, with 10 bases spanning the gap. The CDR3 covers 13 residues. Written as DNA, the CDR3 is TGTGCCACCAGTGATGAAGGGGCGGATGGCTACACCTTC. It encodes CATSDEGADGYTF.

This clonotype was recorded many times. The V and J genes are TRBV29-1 and TRBJ1-1; the match to TRBD1 covers 7 bases. V trimming: 6 bases; J trimming: 0 bases; junction bases outside the gene matches: 4. The CDR3 contains 13 residues. Germline values: CDR1 SQVTM, CDR2 ANQGSEA. DNA for the CDR3: TGCAGCGTGACGGGACAGATGAACACTGAAGCTTTCTTT. It is translated as CSVTGQMNTEAFF.

The chain joins TRBV2 to TRBJ1-4; D is ambiguous. This CDR3 spans 14 amino acids. Germline CDR1 is SNHLY and CDR2 is FYNNEI. Trimming left V 10 bases short and J 5 bases short, with 17 bases between. The CDR3 DNA follows: TGTGCCAACAGCCCCACAGTGAAGAATGAAAAACTGTTTTTT. This gives the protein CANSPTVKNEKLFF.

The rearrangement uses TRBV4-3 and TRBJ2-7; 8 positions agree with TRBD1. V shed 2 bases, J shed 9 bases, and the junction held 12 bases outside the gene matches. This CDR3 comprises 15 residues. Germline-derived CDR1 and CDR2 are LGHNA and YSLEER. This CDR3 reads CASSQTQGARERQYF. The CDR3 DNA is TGCGCCAGCAGCCAAACCCAGGGGGCGCGGGAAAGGCAGTACTTC.

This clonotype has more than one count but fewer than ten. The chain employs TRBV6-1 and TRBJ2-3, with D possibly matching TRBD1 (6 bases). The CDR3 is 12 amino acids. V was trimmed by 10 bases and J by 2 bases, leaving 10 bases between them. Germline V CDR1 and CDR2: MNHNS, SASEGT. The CDR3 DNA reads TGTGCCAACCGGGACATCACAGATACGCAGTATTTT. Translation gives CANRDITDTQYF.

This chain connects TRBV5-1 to TRBJ2-3; 7 positions agree with TRBD1. Germline trimming cut 7 bases from V and 2 bases from J; bases unmatched to any gene: 7. This CDR3 spans 14 amino acids. Germline V gene data show CDR1 as SGHRS and CDR2 as YFSETQ. CDR3 loop: CASLRGGTTDTQYF. CDR3 DNA sequence: TGCGCCAGCCTAAGAGGGGGCACCACAGATACGCAGTATTTT.